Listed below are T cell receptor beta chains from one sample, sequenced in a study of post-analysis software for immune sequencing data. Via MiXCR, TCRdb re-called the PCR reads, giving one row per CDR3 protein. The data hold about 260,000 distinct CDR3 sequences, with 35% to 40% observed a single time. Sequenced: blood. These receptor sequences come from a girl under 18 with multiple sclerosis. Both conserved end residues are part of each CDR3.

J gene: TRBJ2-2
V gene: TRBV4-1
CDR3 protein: CASSQSPWSTGELFF

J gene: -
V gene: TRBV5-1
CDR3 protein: CASSTGLAGVQETQYF

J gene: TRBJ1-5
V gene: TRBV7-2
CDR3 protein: CASSWTGGGGQPQHF

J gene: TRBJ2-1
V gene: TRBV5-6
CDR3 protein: CASSSQGVYNEQFF

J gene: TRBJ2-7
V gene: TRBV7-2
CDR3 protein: CASSFSAAGAYEQYF

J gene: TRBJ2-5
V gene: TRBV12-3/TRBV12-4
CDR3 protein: CASSLREEGETQYF

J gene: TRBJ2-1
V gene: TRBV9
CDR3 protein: CASSGASSGEQFF

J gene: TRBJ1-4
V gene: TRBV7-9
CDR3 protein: CASRSLGTNEKLFF

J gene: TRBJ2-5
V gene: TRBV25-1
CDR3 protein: CASSEYLSSEQYF

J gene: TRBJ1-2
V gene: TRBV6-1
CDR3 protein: CASSERLGYTF

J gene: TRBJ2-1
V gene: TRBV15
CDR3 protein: CATSRGADRAYNEQFF

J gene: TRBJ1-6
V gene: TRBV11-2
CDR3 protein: CASSRPPGEPPHF

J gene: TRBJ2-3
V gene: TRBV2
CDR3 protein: CASSGAGAVDTQYF

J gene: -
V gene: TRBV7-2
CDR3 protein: CASSFEVAQETQFF

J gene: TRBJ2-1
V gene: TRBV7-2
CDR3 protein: CASSPLSGLPNEQFF

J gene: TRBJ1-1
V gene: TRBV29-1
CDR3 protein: CSVVEPNTEAFF

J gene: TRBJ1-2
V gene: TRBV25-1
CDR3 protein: CTSSESGYYGYTF

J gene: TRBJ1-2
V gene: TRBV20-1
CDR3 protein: CSARGPDSLQSGYTF

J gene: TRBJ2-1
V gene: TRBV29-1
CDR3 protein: CSAPVPVGNEQFF